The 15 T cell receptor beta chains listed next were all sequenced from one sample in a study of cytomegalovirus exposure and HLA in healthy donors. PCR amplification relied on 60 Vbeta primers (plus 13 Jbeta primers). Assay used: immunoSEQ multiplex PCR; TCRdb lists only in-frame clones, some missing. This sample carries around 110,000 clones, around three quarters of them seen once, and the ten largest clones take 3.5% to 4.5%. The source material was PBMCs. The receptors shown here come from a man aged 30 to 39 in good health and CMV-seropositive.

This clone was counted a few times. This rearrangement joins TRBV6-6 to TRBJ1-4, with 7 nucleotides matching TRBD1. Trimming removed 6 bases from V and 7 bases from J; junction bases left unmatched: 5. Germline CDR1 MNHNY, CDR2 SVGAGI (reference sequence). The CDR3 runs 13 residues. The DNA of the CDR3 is TGTGCCAGCAGAGAGAACAGGGGTGAAAAACTGTTTTTT. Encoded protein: CASRENRGEKLFF.

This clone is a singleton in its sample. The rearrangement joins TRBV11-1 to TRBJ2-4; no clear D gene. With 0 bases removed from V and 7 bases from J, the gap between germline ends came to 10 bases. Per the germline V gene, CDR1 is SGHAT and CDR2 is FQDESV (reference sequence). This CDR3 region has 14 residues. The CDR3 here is CASSLAYVSNIQYF. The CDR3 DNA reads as TGTGCCAGCAGCTTAGCGTATGTGTCCAACATTCAGTACTTC.

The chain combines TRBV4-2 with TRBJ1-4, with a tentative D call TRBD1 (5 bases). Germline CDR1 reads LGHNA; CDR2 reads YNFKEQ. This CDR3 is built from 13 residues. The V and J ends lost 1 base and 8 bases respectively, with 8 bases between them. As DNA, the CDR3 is TGTGCCAGCAGCCAAGGGCGGGGGGAAAAACTGTTTTTT. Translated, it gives CASSQGRGEKLFF.

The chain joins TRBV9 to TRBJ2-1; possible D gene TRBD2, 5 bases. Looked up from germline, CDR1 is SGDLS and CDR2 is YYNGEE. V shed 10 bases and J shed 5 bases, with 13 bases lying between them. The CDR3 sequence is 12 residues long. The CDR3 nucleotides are TGTGCCTCCGAAGGGCGGGACAATGAGCAGTTCTTC. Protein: CASEGRDNEQFF.

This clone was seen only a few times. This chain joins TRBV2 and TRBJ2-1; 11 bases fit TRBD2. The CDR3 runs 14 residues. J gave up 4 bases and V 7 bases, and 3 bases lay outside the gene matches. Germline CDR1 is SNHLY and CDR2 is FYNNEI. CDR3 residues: CASTASGGYNEQFF. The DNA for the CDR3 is TGTGCCAGCACGGCTAGCGGGGGGTACAATGAGCAGTTCTTC.

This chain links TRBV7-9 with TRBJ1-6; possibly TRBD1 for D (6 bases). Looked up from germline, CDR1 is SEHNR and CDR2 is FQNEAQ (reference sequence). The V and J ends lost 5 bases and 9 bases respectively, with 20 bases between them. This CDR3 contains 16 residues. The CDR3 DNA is TGTGCCAGCAGCCTTGAGGGGGTTCGGCTTGCTTCACCCCTCCACTTT. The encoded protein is CASSLEGVRLASPLHF.

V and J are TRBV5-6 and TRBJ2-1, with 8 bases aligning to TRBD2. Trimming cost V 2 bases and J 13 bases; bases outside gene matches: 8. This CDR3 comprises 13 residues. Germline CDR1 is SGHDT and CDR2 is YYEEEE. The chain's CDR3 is CASSLAGGRCQFF. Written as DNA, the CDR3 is TGTGCCAGCAGCTTAGCCGGCGGGAGGTGCCAGTTCTTC.

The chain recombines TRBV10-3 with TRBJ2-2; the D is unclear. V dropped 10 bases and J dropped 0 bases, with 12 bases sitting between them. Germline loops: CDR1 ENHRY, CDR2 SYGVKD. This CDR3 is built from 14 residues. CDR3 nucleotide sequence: TGTGCCAGCCGCCGGCAGGCGAACACCGGGGAGCTGTTTTTT. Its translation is CASRRQANTGELFF.

The CDR3 sequence: CASSSGADREAFF. The CDR3 DNA reads TGTGCCAGCAGCTCAGGGGCGGACAGGGAAGCTTTCTTT. V usage is TRBV7-9 and J usage is TRBJ1-1; the match to TRBD1 covers 7 bases. The CDR3 has 13 amino acids. Per the germline V gene, CDR1 is SEHNR and CDR2 is FQNEAQ (reference sequence). V shed 4 bases and J 8 bases; nucleotides not matched to a gene: 7.

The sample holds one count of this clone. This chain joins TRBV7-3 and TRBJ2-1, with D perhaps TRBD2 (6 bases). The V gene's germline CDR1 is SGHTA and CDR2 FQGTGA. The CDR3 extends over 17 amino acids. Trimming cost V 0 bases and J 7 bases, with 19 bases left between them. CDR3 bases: TGTGCCAGCAGCTTAACCCTAGCGAGGACTTCGTTGAATGAGCAGTTCTTC. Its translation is CASSLTLARTSLNEQFF.

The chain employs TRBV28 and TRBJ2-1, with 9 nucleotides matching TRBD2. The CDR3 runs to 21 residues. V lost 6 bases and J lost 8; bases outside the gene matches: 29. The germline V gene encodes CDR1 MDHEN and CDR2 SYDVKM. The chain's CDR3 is CASSRLRLAGGPLNSFDEQFF. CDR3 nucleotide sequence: TGTGCCAGCAGCCGTCTCCGGTTGGCGGGAGGGCCTTTAAATTCGTTCGATGAGCAGTTCTTC.

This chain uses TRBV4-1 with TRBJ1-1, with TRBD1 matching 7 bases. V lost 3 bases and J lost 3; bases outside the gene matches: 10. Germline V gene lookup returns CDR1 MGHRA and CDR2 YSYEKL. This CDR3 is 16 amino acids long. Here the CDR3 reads CASSHRLSDRYTEAFF. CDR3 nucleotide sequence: TGCGCCAGCAGCCACCGGCTTTCGGACAGGTACACTGAAGCTTTCTTT.

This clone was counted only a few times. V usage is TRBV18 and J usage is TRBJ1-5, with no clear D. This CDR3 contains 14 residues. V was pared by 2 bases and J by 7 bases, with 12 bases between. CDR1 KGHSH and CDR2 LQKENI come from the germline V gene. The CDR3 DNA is TGTGCCAGCTCACCATTAGGAGGCGAGCAGCCCCAGCATTTT. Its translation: CASSPLGGEQPQHF.

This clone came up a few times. The CDR3 protein is CASSQGVRAGSTDTQYF. The CDR3 region has the DNA TGTGCCAGCAGCCAAGGAGTCAGGGCGGGAAGCACAGATACGCAGTATTTT. The chain combines TRBV4-2 with TRBJ2-3; D is perhaps TRBD2 (6 bases). The ends were cut back, 1 base at V and 0 bases at J, with 14 bases in the middle. The CDR3 covers 17 residues. The germline gives CDR1 LGHNA, CDR2 YNFKEQ.

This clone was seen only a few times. The CDR3 sequence is CASSYSTGYGYTF. The CDR3 DNA reads as TGTGCCAGCAGTTACTCGACAGGGTATGGCTACACCTTC. The chain combines TRBV6-6 with TRBJ1-2, with 7 bases aligning to TRBD1. CDR3 length: 13 amino acids. Germline-derived CDR1 and CDR2 are MNHNY and SVGAGI (reference sequence). The V gene end was trimmed by 0 bases and the J gene end by 5 bases; junction bases not matched to a gene: 0.